These 9 T cell receptor beta chains originate from one sample sequenced in a study of a mutant IDH1 vaccine in newly diagnosed glioma (dated by TCRdb to 2020 to 2022). Library creation used the immunoSEQ multiplex PCR assay. The source is immuneACCESS, and TCRdb retained only in-frame sequences with V and J called. Part of the clones is not carried over; for the studies checked, unresolved V genes explain less than half of this, and the remainder is unexplained. The sample contains fewer than 30,000 clones, 70% to 80% of them found a single time. Approximately 9.1% of the sample rests with the top ten. No cognate antigen is known for these TCRs. The sample's time point, from its label and the paper: week 11, during vaccination. Each vaccine dose was 300 ug of a 20-mer mutant IDH1 peptide in Montanide, given subcutaneously with topical imiquimod. This specimen consisted of PBMCs, obtained from a glioma patient whose treatment included an IDH1 peptide vaccine. The receptors were gathered from a woman in her late teens or twenties with glioma.

This chain joins TRBV19 and TRBJ2-5; D tentatively fits TRBD1 or TRBD2 (5 bases each). CDR3 length equals 14 residues. CDR1 is LNHDA and CDR2 is SQIVND in the germline V gene (reference sequence). The V and J ends lost 7 bases and 1 base respectively, with 13 bases between them. The CDR3 coding sequence is TGTGCCAGTACCGGGACGGCGTCCCAAGAGACCCAGTACTTC. It translates to CASTGTASQETQYF.

The gene calls are TRBV27 and TRBJ2-7; 9 bases line up with TRBD1. The ends lost 6 bases at V and 4 bases at J; junction bases unmatched: 4. Germline-derived CDR1 and CDR2 are MNHEY and SMNVEV (reference sequence). The CDR3 covers 13 residues. CDR3 sequence reads: CASRDRGRYEQYF. In DNA, the CDR3 is TGTGCCAGCAGGGACAGGGGAAGGTACGAGCAGTACTTC.

The chain joins TRBV19 to TRBJ2-1; TRBD2 aligns across 11 bases. Trimming at V came to 3 bases and at J to 8 bases, leaving 6 bases not matched to a gene. In germline, CDR1 is LNHDA, CDR2 SQIVND (reference sequence). CDR3 length: 15 amino acids. The DNA of the CDR3 is TGTGCCAGTAGTATCACTAGCGGGAGAATAGATGAGCAGTTCTTC. This gives the protein CASSITSGRIDEQFF.

The rearrangement joins TRBV10-3 to TRBJ1-1; D not resolved. The CDR3 runs to 13 residues. The germline CDR1 and CDR2 sequences are ENHRY and SYGVKD. Trimming shortened V by 0 bases and J by 1 base, and 3 bases separated the two germline ends. Written as DNA, the CDR3 is TGTGCCATCAGTGAGTCGGCGAACACTGAAGCTTTCTTT. Protein sequence: CAISESANTEAFF.

The V gene is TRBV5-6, the J gene TRBJ1-2; D not certain. The ends were cut back, 2 bases at V and 1 base at J, with 21 bases in the middle. The CDR3 runs 18 residues. The germline V gene has CDR1 SGHDT and CDR2 YYEEEE. The CDR3 DNA reads TGTGCCAGCAGCTTTTATGAGGGCCCCACCTTACTTAACTATGGCTACACCTTC. As protein: CASSFYEGPTLLNYGYTF.

The V call is TRBV6-5, the J call TRBJ2-5, with 10 bases lining up with TRBD2. The CDR3 totals 15 residues. Germline CDR1 reads MNHEY; CDR2 reads SVGAGI. V dropped 6 bases and J dropped 3; count of bases not matched to a gene: 7. The CDR3 bases are TGTGCCAGCAGCTATGGACTAGCGGAAGAAGAGACCCAGTACTTC. Translation gives CASSYGLAEEETQYF.

The CDR3 is CASSLGRVGTDTQYF. Written as DNA, the CDR3 is TGTGCCAGCAGCTTAGGCAGGGTTGGGACAGATACGCAGTATTTT. The chain carries TRBV7-2 and TRBJ2-3, with a possible D match to TRBD1 (5 bases). This CDR3 is 15 amino acids long. CDR1 and CDR2 (germline): SGHTA, FQGNSA. Trimming removed 1 base from V and 3 bases from J, with 11 bases in between.

The V gene is TRBV5-1, the J gene TRBJ2-3, with D possibly being TRBD1 (5 bases). The V gene's germline CDR1 is SGHRS and CDR2 YFSETQ. With 0 bases removed from V and 2 bases from J, the gap between germline ends came to 13 bases. The CDR3 runs 16 residues. This CDR3 is CASSLAGHDLTDTQYF. In nucleotides, the CDR3 is TGCGCCAGCAGCTTGGCCGGACATGACCTCACAGATACGCAGTATTTT.

The chain is built from TRBV2 and TRBJ2-1; 11 bases align to TRBD2. The V segment lost 0 bases and the J segment 4 bases; nucleotides outside the gene matches: 2. CDR3 length equals 16 residues. Germline V gene data show CDR1 as SNHLY and CDR2 as FYNNEI. Here the CDR3 DNA reads TGTGCCAGCAGTGAAGCGACTAGCGGGGTATACAATGAGCAGTTCTTC. Encoded protein: CASSEATSGVYNEQFF.